This T cell receptor (beta chain) comes out of a study of cytomegalovirus exposure and HLA in healthy donors. The V end was cut by 6 bases, the J end by 3 bases, with 15 bases between. The CDR3 loop spans 14 amino acids. Germline loops: CDR1 ENHRY, CDR2 SYGVKD. The PCR employed 60 Vbeta primers together with 13 Jbeta primers. The assay was immunoSEQ multiplex PCR, and TCRdb's table has in-frame clones only and misses some. The top ten hold under 2.5% of the sample, which has about 120,000 clones, just over 15% seen once. This clone has only a few counts. This chain links TRBV10-3 with TRBJ2-7; D may be TRBD1 (6 bases). What was sequenced was PBMCs. The TCR was taken from a woman between 18 and 29 years old in good health and CMV-seronegative. The CDR3 DNA reads as TGTGCCATCAGGACCCCGGACAGTAGCTACGAGCAGTACTTC. It codes for CAIRTPDSSYEQYF.